This T cell receptor beta chain is drawn from a study of shared clonotypes between healthy human individuals. The CDR3 has 15 amino acids. V shed 4 bases and J shed 7 bases, with 21 bases lying between them. Germline CDR1 reads SGHRS; CDR2 reads YFSETQ. Study results and limitations: Relative to clonotypes present in all four donors, those not shared had lower generation probabilities.

The table lists this clone with a few counts. Its antigen remains unidentified. Method: immunoSEQ multiplex PCR; TCRdb's copy keeps in-frame clones and lacks some. This repertoire shows approximately 100,000 clones, about 71% found once; its top ten account for roughly 24%. The TCR comes from a woman in her 30s in good health. The sequenced sample was memory CD8+ T cells sorted from blood. The subset is: CD45RO+ cells pooled with CCR7-negative TemRA cells. The rearrangement uses TRBV5-1 and TRBJ2-7; maybe TRBD1 (6 bases). CDR3 in DNA: TGCGCCAGCAGCGCCTCCGGGACAACGACCCCTGAGCAGTACTTC. This translates into CASSASGTTTPEQYF.